Shown below are 18 T cell receptor beta chains from a single sample sequenced in a study of cytomegalovirus exposure and HLA in healthy donors (dated by TCRdb to about 2017). Libraries were constructed by the immunoSEQ multiplex PCR assay. For the multiplex PCR, a mixture combining 60 forward primers for TCR Vbeta segments and 13 reverse primers for TCR Jbeta segments was used. Imported from immuneACCESS, the table was reduced by TCRdb to in-frame sequences with V and J called. These copies leave out some clones; in studies compared against another copy, an unresolved V gene accounts for under half, and the cause of the remainder is not known. The sample table holds 60,000 to 75,000 clones. About 1.7% of the sample goes to the ten largest clones. Sequencing was carried out using PBMCs. The origin of the receptors is a woman younger than 45 in good health and CMV-seronegative.

The V and J genes are TRBV6-5 and TRBJ1-2, with TRBD1 as a possible D gene (5 bases). CDR1 is MNHEY, CDR2 SVGAGI, per germline. Trimming pared 4 bases from V and 6 bases from J, leaving 12 bases between. The CDR3 has 13 amino acids. CDR3 DNA sequence: TGTGCCAGCAGTTGGCAGGGAAGCAATGGCTACACCTTC. Amino acid sequence: CASSWQGSNGYTF.

V is TRBV18 and J is TRBJ2-7, with 11 bases matching TRBD1. The junction had 2 bases not matched to a gene; V was cut back by 4 bases and J by 6 bases. The CDR3 consists of 13 residues. Per the germline V gene, CDR1 is KGHSH and CDR2 is LQKENI. In DNA, the CDR3 is TGTGCCAGCTCACGTGGGACAGGGGGCGAGCAGTACTTC. Translating it yields CASSRGTGGEQYF.

The chain carries TRBV4-3 and TRBJ1-1; D remains unclear. V was clipped by 1 base and J by 7 bases, with 4 bases between them. The CDR3 is made up of 11 amino acids. In germline, CDR1 is LGHNA, CDR2 YSLEER. The CDR3 is CASSQGREAFF. The CDR3 DNA reads as TGCGCCAGCAGCCAAGGTCGTGAAGCTTTCTTT.

This chain uses TRBV19 with TRBJ2-1, with D possibly matching TRBD1 (5 bases). Germline CDR1 LNHDA, CDR2 SQIVND (reference sequence). This CDR3 is built from 14 residues. V lost 3 bases and J lost 4, with 10 bases in between. CDR3 loop: CASSMDTLYNEQFF. In nucleotides, the CDR3 is TGTGCCAGTAGTATGGACACCTTGTACAATGAGCAGTTCTTC.

The genes are TRBV13 and TRBJ2-1; D unresolved. V was cut by 0 bases and J by 8 bases, with 5 bases left in between. The CDR3 is made up of 12 amino acids. Germline values: CDR1 PRHDT, CDR2 FYEKMQ (reference sequence). CDR3 protein: CASSLGLDEQFF. For the CDR3, the DNA is TGTGCCAGCAGCTTAGGACTGGATGAGCAGTTCTTC.

The rearrangement links TRBV30 to TRBJ2-1; a possible D gene is TRBD2 (5 bases). V gave up 4 bases and J gave up 6 bases, with 10 bases separating them. CDR3 length: 12 residues. Germline V lookup: CDR1 GTSNPN, CDR2 SVGIG (reference sequence). The chain's CDR3 is CAWKVGLNEQFF. In DNA, the CDR3 is TGTGCCTGGAAAGTCGGACTCAATGAGCAGTTCTTC.

The gene calls are TRBV18 and TRBJ2-3; a possible D gene is TRBD1 (5 bases). From germline, CDR1 is KGHSH and CDR2 LQKENI. The CDR3 has 16 residues. Trimming pared 3 bases from V and 1 base from J, leaving 14 bases between. The CDR3 here is CASSPYSKGGTDTQYF. The CDR3 nucleotides are TGTGCCAGCTCACCCTACAGCAAAGGGGGCACAGATACGCAGTATTTT.

Comment on this clone: The junction shows a germline mismatch at one end, possibly a read error. This chain links TRBV7-7 with TRBJ2-1; the match to TRBD2 covers 9 bases. Germline V gene lookup returns CDR1 SSHAT and CDR2 FNYEAQ (reference sequence). The CDR3 spans 15 residues. CDR3 sequence reads: CASSPLAGSYNEQFF. In nucleotides, the CDR3 is TGTGCTAGCAGCCCACTAGCGGGCTCCTACAATGAGCAGTTCTTC.

The chain joins TRBV19 to TRBJ1-2, with D possibly being TRBD1 (5 bases). Germline V CDR1 and CDR2: LNHDA, SQIVND (reference sequence). CDR3 size: 13 residues. V lost 5 bases, J lost 6 bases, and 13 bases lay in between. This CDR3 reads CASSPTGGNGYTF. The CDR3, as DNA: TGTGCCAGTAGTCCCACGGGGGGTAATGGCTACACCTTC.

The chain is built from TRBV11-3 and TRBJ2-3, with 13 bases aligning to TRBD2. CDR1 SGHNT and CDR2 YENEEA come from the germline V gene. The V segment lost 5 bases and the J segment 3 bases; nucleotides outside the gene matches: 5. CDR3 length: 16 residues. The CDR3 sequence: CASSPLAGGPTDTQYF. The CDR3 DNA reads TGTGCCAGCAGCCCACTAGCGGGAGGGCCAACAGATACGCAGTATTTT.

The V gene is TRBV9, the J gene TRBJ2-1; possibly TRBD2 for D (7 bases). V lost 0 bases and J lost 5, with 12 bases in between. The V gene's germline CDR1 is SGDLS and CDR2 YYNGEE. The CDR3 covers 15 residues. The CDR3 nucleotides are TGTGCCAGCAGCGTAGGTGGGGGGGCCCACAATGAGCAGTTCTTC. It yields the protein CASSVGGGAHNEQFF.

The chain combines TRBV5-4 with TRBJ1-2, with a tentative D call TRBD1 (5 bases). Germline V gene data show CDR1 as SGHNT and CDR2 as YYREEE (reference sequence). V was shortened by 0 bases and J by 2 bases, with 8 bases between the two germline ends. The CDR3 runs 14 residues. The CDR3 is CASSLEAGNYGYTF. The CDR3 bases are TGTGCCAGCAGCTTGGAGGCAGGGAACTATGGCTACACCTTC.

This chain uses TRBV30 with TRBJ1-5; no clear D. This CDR3 region has 13 residues. Germline assignment: CDR1 GTSNPN and CDR2 SVGIG (reference sequence). The V and J ends lost 1 base and 5 bases respectively, with 9 bases between them. CDR3 in DNA: TGTGCCTGGAGTGGTCAGGAAGATCAGCCCCAGCATTTT. Translated: CAWSGQEDQPQHF.

The rearrangement joins TRBV9 to TRBJ2-7; 7 bases map to TRBD2. The CDR3 is made up of 13 amino acids. V trimming: 3 bases; J trimming: 4 bases; junction bases outside the gene matches: 4. The germline CDR1 and CDR2 sequences are SGDLS and YYNGEE. CDR3 nucleotides: TGTGCCAGCAGCGGTGGACTAGAGTACGAGCAGTACTTC. This translates into CASSGGLEYEQYF. Supplemented by reference TRBV9 and TRBJ2-7, the full variable domain reads DSGVTQTPKHLITATGQRVTLRCSPRSGDLSVYWYQQSLDQGLQFLIQYYNGEERAKGNILERFSAQQFPDLHSELNLSSLELGDSALYFCASSGGLEYEQYFGPGTRLTVT.

The chain carries TRBV5-1 and TRBJ1-4; 7 positions agree with TRBD1. After removal of 0 bases from V and 0 bases from J, the junction contained 2 bases not matched to a gene. The CDR3 has 16 residues. CDR1 is SGHRS, CDR2 YFSETQ, per germline. The DNA for the CDR3 is TGCGCCAGCAGCTTGGCCCAGGGGGCAACTAATGAAAAACTGTTTTTT. Amino acids: CASSLAQGATNEKLFF.

The chain couples TRBV29-1 to TRBJ1-1; maybe TRBD1 (6 bases). Germline-derived CDR1 and CDR2 are SQVTM and ANQGSEA. V was cut by 2 bases and J by 4 bases, with 14 bases left in between. CDR3 length: 14 residues. CDR3 sequence (DNA): TGCAGCGTTGAATTAGTAGTGGGGGCCACTGAAGCTTTCTTT. Protein sequence: CSVELVVGATEAFF.

The chain employs TRBV7-2 and TRBJ1-2; D uncertain. CDR1 SGHTA and CDR2 FQGNSA come from the germline V gene. The CDR3 has 15 amino acids. V dropped 2 bases and J dropped 3 bases, with 13 bases sitting between them. The DNA for the CDR3 is TGTGCCAGCAGCTTAAATCCGGGTAGCGACTATGGCTACACCTTC. Encoded protein: CASSLNPGSDYGYTF.

The J gene is TRBJ1-2, the V gene TRBV28, with D possibly being TRBD1 (6 bases). With 6 bases removed from V and 2 bases from J, the gap between germline ends came to 13 bases. Germline V gene data show CDR1 as MDHEN and CDR2 as SYDVKM. The CDR3 covers 14 residues. The CDR3 loop is CASRLHGTNYGYTF. Here the CDR3 DNA reads TGTGCCAGCAGGTTACACGGGACAAACTATGGCTACACCTTC.